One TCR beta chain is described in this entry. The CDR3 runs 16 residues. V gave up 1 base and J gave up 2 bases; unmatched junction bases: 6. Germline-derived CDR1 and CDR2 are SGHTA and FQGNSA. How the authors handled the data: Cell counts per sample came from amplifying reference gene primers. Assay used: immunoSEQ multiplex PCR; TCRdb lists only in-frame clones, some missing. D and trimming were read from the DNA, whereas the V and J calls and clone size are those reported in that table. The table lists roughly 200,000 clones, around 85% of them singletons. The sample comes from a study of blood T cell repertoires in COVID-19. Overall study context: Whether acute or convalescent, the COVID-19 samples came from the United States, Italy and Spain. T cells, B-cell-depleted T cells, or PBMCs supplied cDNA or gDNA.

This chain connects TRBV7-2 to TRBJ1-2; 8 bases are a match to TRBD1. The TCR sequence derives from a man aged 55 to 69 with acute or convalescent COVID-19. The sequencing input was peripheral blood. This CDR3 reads CASSLGGQGLNYGYTF. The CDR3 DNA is TGTGCCAGCAGCTTAGGAGGACAGGGCTTAAACTATGGCTACACCTTC.